This T cell receptor (beta chain) was sequenced in a study of control samples from healthy donors and cancer patients. The germline gives CDR1 GTSNPN, CDR2 SVGIG (reference sequence). The ends lost 1 base at V and 6 bases at J; junction bases unmatched: 7. The CDR3 spans 14 residues. Using immunoSEQ multiplex PCR, the repertoire was profiled, and TCRdb retains in-frame clones only, with some absent. This sample has about 89,000 clones, with around 85% found just once. The sequenced material came from blood. The TCR originated in a middle-aged woman in good health. This chain uses TRBV30 with TRBJ2-3, with 7 bases matching TRBD2. Here the CDR3 DNA reads TGTGCCTGGAGTGGGGCAAGCGGGGTGGATACGCAGTATTTT. Translating it yields CAWSGASGVDTQYF. Based on the CDR3 plus reference TRBV30 and TRBJ2-3, the full variable domain is SQTIHQWPATLVQPVGSPLSLECTVEGTSNPNLYWYRQAAGRGLQLLFYSVGIGQISSEVPQNLSASRPQDRQFILSSKKLLLSDSGFYLCAWSGASGVDTQYFGPGTRLTVL.